This T cell receptor beta chain was recorded in a study of cytomegalovirus exposure and HLA in healthy donors (dated by TCRdb to the late 2010s). Study-wide context: In an earlier analysis of several hundred of the donors, around 300 Gb of sequence data and approximately 120 million unique TCR beta sequences from about 179 million T cells were reported. All discovery cohort repertoires had been generated on a single sequencing platform. In a later genetic analysis, genome-wide SNP genotypes for about 55% of the roughly 700 donors were used, and that subset was treated as a discovery cohort. Roughly five DR-DQ haplotypes were treated as single units for association and clustering because of strong linkage in the cohort. Of the 300 to 450 genotyped donors, 65% to 90% fell in the genetic ancestry cluster associated with self-reported Caucasian donors. Donor age, sex, ethnicity and CMV serostatus were compiled together with the repertoire data. An earlier analysis of approximately 640 of the donors applied high-throughput TCR beta sequencing to assess whether each TCR beta V gene segment acted as functional or pseudogenic. Typing coverage varied by locus: 629-630 donors for A, B, C, DRB1 and DQB1; about 520 for DQA1; about 570 for DPA1; more than 450 for DPB1. About 300 gigabases of sequencing data and tens of millions of unique TCR sequences were included in an early release covering several hundred HLA-typed donors. In the later analysis, no new phenotypic data were used to find candidate immune exposures; instead, reliance was placed on TCR beta sequences and their occurrence across donors. The study profiled the T cell repertoires of about 640 subjects by immunosequencing and related them to cytomegalovirus serostatus. Both class I and class II loci were covered by HLA typing, at four-digit resolution. Besides the first cohort of 666 subjects, a separate validation cohort made up of roughly 120 different subjects was used. A later analysis re-examined previously published TCR beta repertoires from about 700 donors and added high-resolution HLA genotyping to investigate patterns of TCR occurrence. The study was designed to test whether signatures of past pathogen exposure could be identified by cataloging public T cell receptors. Among about 390 genotyped donors of the cohort, an average of approximately 240,000 unique TCR beta nucleotide sequences were sequenced per donor, roughly 20% of them non-productive. To predict cytomegalovirus infection status, the study combined high-throughput TCR immunosequencing, statistical association of individual TCRs with disease status, and machine learning. Study-wide findings and limitations: According to the authors, the approach could potentially be generalized to other disease states and immunological phenotypes. Correlated functional status among segregating V segments might be attributable to linkage disequilibrium, but an unknown experimental factor could not be ruled out. Compared with the approximately 720-donor mean, donors in an Asian-associated ancestry cluster had fewer N-insertions in productive TCRs, according to a later genetic analysis. The only immune exposure information available for the cohort was CMV serostatus. The classifier was reported to diagnose cytomegalovirus status with high specificity and sensitivity in both the original cohort and the validation cohort. A cluster of highly shared sequence variants was judged likely to be a technical artifact of the sequencing pipeline. Several of the top co-occurrence clusters appeared to be linked to parvovirus B19, influenza, CMV and Epstein-Barr virus, according to a later analysis. HLA typing was unavailable for some donors at each locus, so association tests used only the typed subset. Because the 87-base-pair reads could not distinguish some IMGT-functional V segments, including TRBV6-2 and TRBV6-3, those segments were excluded. A later analysis found that most CMV-associated TCR beta chains appeared HLA-restricted, with HLA associations seemingly driven largely by CMV exposure. Most TCR sequences were seen in very few donors, while some public TCRs were found in many individuals. Strong co-occurrence of HLA alleles, especially DR and DQ, made assigning TCR associations to individual alleles difficult. According to a later analysis, TCR association rates differed among HLA loci, with DRB1 alleles showing the most associated TCRs and HLA-C alleles showing the fewest. In vitro tests confirmed that a few of the cytomegalovirus-associated TCR beta chains recognize cytomegalovirus antigens. An association between a missense DCLRE1C variant and V-gene and J-gene trimming of TCR beta chains was found in a later genetic analysis and replicated in an independent cohort. Roughly uniform sequencing depth across donors was assumed in presence/absence analyses, although this assumption may not hold. The study gave a list of some 150 TCR beta chains associated with cytomegalovirus. A further reported finding was that TCR beta sequences accurately predicted the HLA-A and HLA-B alleles for most subjects in the first cohort. In a later analysis, HLA-associated TCR beta chains showed more clonal expansion and lower generation probabilities than non-associated chains that were equally common. Some 15 rarely observed V segments, including chromosome 9 orphons, were excluded from the earlier analysis of about 610 of the donors because counts were too low. An earlier analysis of several hundred of the donors showed that most TCR beta V segments appeared in productive rearrangements either about 87% or about 30% of the time, which broadly matched IMGT annotations. This cohort had only TCR beta chains sequenced, and the lack of alpha or paired-chain data limited which features could be detected. At a false discovery rate of 0.05, a later analysis linked fewer than 20,000 TCR beta sequences to specific HLA alleles.

Library creation used the immunoSEQ multiplex PCR assay. For the multiplex PCR, a mixture combining 60 forward primers for TCR Vbeta segments and 13 reverse primers for TCR Jbeta segments was used. The CDR3 region of rearranged TCR beta genes was amplified from genomic DNA with a multiplex PCR assay. On the Illumina HiSeq System, the amplified TCR beta libraries were sequenced as 87-base-pair reads. Turning to the authors' computational methods: In a later analysis, tens of millions of unique TCR beta chains were counted across the approximately 640 repertoires, and around 10 million of these chains were shared by at least two donors. Raw reads were error-corrected and collapsed into unique sequences with a nearest-neighbor algorithm that merged closely related sequences to remove PCR and sequencing errors. To assign V, D and J gene segments, CDR3 sequences were aligned to IMGT reference sequences. For a sequence to be retained, a match of at least six nucleotides was required to both a V gene segment and a J gene segment. A rearrangement was called productive if the CDR3 had no stop codons and remained in frame with V and J, and every other rearrangement was called non-productive. CDR3 was defined by IMGT convention, running from the second conserved V-encoded cysteine to the conserved J-encoded phenylalanine. The earlier analysis of about 570 of the donors excluded any sequence lacking an unambiguous match to a single V gene segment. An earlier analysis of 500 to 600 of the donors classified V segments as functional when productive rearrangements were above 56.7% and as segregating when the standard deviation between donors was above 5%. A statistical classification framework was developed to diagnose cytomegalovirus status using the catalog of TCR beta chain sequences. In a later analysis, V and J genes were assigned by comparing TCR nucleotide sequences against IMGT/GENE-DB human TR gene sequences. Using the TCRdist pipeline, a later analysis assigned CDR3 sequences along with most-parsimonious VDJ recombination scenarios. In a later analysis, each TCR beta chain was defined by its CDR3 amino acid sequence together with its V-gene family, and reads lacking a unique V-gene family were excluded. As a way to deal with suspected cross-contamination and a sequencing artifact, a later analysis dropped over 550 nucleotide sequences that were highly shared and had low generation probability. In a later analysis, a clonal expansion index for each public chain was calculated from normalized within-repertoire ranks of inferred template counts. In a later analysis, generation probabilities were computed using a VDJ recombination model fitted to out-of-frame rearrangements, and the results were checked against IGoR. In a later analysis, hypergeometric tests were used to score TCR-TCR, TCR-HLA and TCR-CMV co-occurrence, with a repertoire-size bias correction applied to TCR pairs. In a later analysis, false discovery rates were estimated by permuting HLA or CMV assignments 20 times. In a later analysis, co-occurring TCRs were grouped using DBSCAN, and TCRdist sequence similarity was added for clustering within HLA-allele-positive subsets. Repertoires with fewer than 30,000 or more than 120,000 public chains were left out of co-occurrence clustering, as were five repertoires with anomalous nucleotide sharing. This immuneACCESS table, as held by TCRdb, lists in-frame sequences with V and J called but not all clones. Of the missing ones, under half trace to an unresolved V gene in checked studies; the others have no known cause. V and J calls and clone size follow that table, whereas D and trimming were derived from the DNA. The sample contains 160,000 or so clones, around 78% of them found a single time. The biggest ten clones account for less than 1.2% of the sample.

Trimming accounts for 4 bases at V and 1 base at J, while the number of junction bases matched to no gene is 7. From the germline V gene, CDR1 is SGHDN and CDR2 is FVKESK. Measured from the cysteine to the phenylalanine, the CDR3 is 17 residues long. The only DNA kept is the CDR3, 51 bases in frame from the first base. For this clone: It has no known antigen specificity. There are no base qualities to consult, and no much larger clone falls within one base.

The cohort comprised several hundred healthy bone marrow donors. All cohort members were sampled while nominally healthy, although unrecorded immune exposures were likely present. The donor was CMV seronegative and was included in the group of under 450 seronegative cohort members. A peripheral blood sample was provided by each donor, and peripheral blood mononuclear cells were used for TCR beta sequencing. The Qiagen DNeasy Blood Extraction Kit was used to extract genomic DNA from the blood cell samples. Sequenced: PBMCs. The TCR originated in a woman between 40 and 55 years old in good health and CMV-seronegative. This chain is built from TRBV14 and TRBJ1-3; 10 bases in between match TRBD1. Read as DNA, the sequence is TGTGCCAGCAGCCCATTGACAGGGGGCTGGTCTGGAAACACCATATATTTT. This sequence encodes CASSPLTGGWSGNTIYF.